The 16 T cell receptor beta chains in this list originate from one sample, sequenced in a study of blood T cell repertoires in COVID-19. The data were produced by immunoSEQ multiplex PCR, yet TCRdb's version contains in-frame clones alone and is incomplete. The sample carries about 270,000 clones, 83% recorded once. Sequencing used peripheral blood. These receptor sequences come from a woman in her 50s who had recovered from COVID-19.

The V gene is TRBV27, the J gene TRBJ2-7; 7 bases are shared with TRBD1. V shed 4 bases, J shed 4 bases, and the junction held 10 bases outside the gene matches. The CDR3 spans 15 residues. Per the germline V gene, CDR1 is MNHEY and CDR2 is SMNVEV (reference sequence). CDR3 nucleotide sequence: TGTGCCAGCAGTTCCCCCCCCAGGGGGAAATACGAGCAGTACTTC. Its translation: CASSSPPRGKYEQYF.

This clone was counted only a few times. J is TRBJ2-3 and V is TRBV6-5, with TRBD2 as a possible D gene (6 bases). There are 15 residues in the CDR3. CDR1 MNHEY and CDR2 SVGAGI come from the germline V gene. V lost 0 bases and J 3 bases, leaving 10 bases between the germline ends. CDR3 DNA sequence: TGTGCCAGCAGTTACTCGGGAGGTACGACAGATACGCAGTATTTT. Amino acids: CASSYSGGTTDTQYF.

The rearrangement uses TRBV27 and TRBJ2-5; weak D call: TRBD1 (5 bases). The ends were cut back, 0 bases at V and 5 bases at J, with 13 bases in the middle. There are 15 residues in the CDR3. CDR1 is MNHEY and CDR2 is SMNVEV in the germline V gene (reference sequence). The CDR3 region is CASSLSVAGWETQYF. The CDR3 region has the DNA TGTGCCAGCAGTTTATCGGTGGCAGGGTGGGAGACCCAGTACTTC.

CDR3 sequence reads: CASSGPGQGTANVLTF. The DNA of the CDR3 is TGTGCCAGCAGCGGGCCGGGACAGGGTACGGCCAACGTCCTGACTTTC. The chain is built from TRBV6-6 and TRBJ2-6, with 9 bases that match TRBD1. V was pared by 6 bases and J by 6 bases, with 9 bases of the junction left unmatched. CDR3 length: 16 amino acids. CDR1 is MNHNY, CDR2 SVGAGI, per germline (reference sequence).

This clone was detected only a few times. J is TRBJ2-6 and V is TRBV6-5; D is undetermined. Trimming left V 0 bases short and J 1 base short, with 7 bases between. The CDR3 runs to 16 residues. The V gene's germline CDR1 is MNHEY and CDR2 SVGAGI. CDR3 region: CASSYSKRSGANVLTF. The CDR3, as DNA: TGTGCCAGCAGTTACTCGAAGAGGTCTGGGGCCAACGTCCTGACTTTC.

This chain links TRBV5-6 with TRBJ1-2; tentative D call: TRBD1 (5 bases). The CDR3 sequence is 15 residues long. Per germline, CDR1 SGHDT and CDR2 YYEEEE. V lost 2 bases to trimming and J lost 6 bases, with 17 bases between them. CDR3 loop: CASSFFPAGRDGYTF. The CDR3 bases are TGTGCCAGCAGCTTCTTCCCGGCAGGGCGCGATGGCTACACCTTC. The entire variable domain, with the rest obtained from reference TRBV5-6 and TRBJ1-2, is as follows: DAGVTQSPTHLIKTRGQQVTLRCSPKSGHDTVSWYQQALGQGPQFIFQYYEEEERQRGNFPDRFSGHQFPNYSSELNVNALLLGDSALYLCASSFFPAGRDGYTFGSGTRLTVV.

This CDR3 reads CASSPFGGTGKWGAKNIQYF. The CDR3, as DNA: TGTGCCAGCAGTCCCTTCGGTGGGACAGGGAAATGGGGGGCCAAAAACATTCAGTACTTC. The rearrangement uses TRBV28 and TRBJ2-4; TRBD1 matches 9 bases. The CDR3 length is 20 residues. J lost 1 base, V lost 5 bases, and 18 bases had no gene match. Germline values: CDR1 MDHEN, CDR2 SYDVKM.

This chain uses TRBV6-5 with TRBJ2-3; weak D call: TRBD1 (5 bases). V lost 6 bases, J lost 2 bases, and 12 bases lay in between. Germline V gene data show CDR1 as MNHEY and CDR2 as SVGAGI. The CDR3 consists of 14 residues. CDR3 in amino acids: CASRRAGPTDTQYF. The CDR3 nucleotides are TGTGCCAGCAGAAGGGCAGGGCCCACAGATACGCAGTATTTT.

The V and J genes are TRBV6-6 and TRBJ1-5, with D maybe TRBD1 (6 bases). The V and J ends lost 7 bases and 2 bases respectively, with 9 bases between them. Germline lookup yields CDR1 MNHNY and CDR2 SVGAGI (reference sequence). This CDR3 comprises 13 residues. CDR3 in amino acids: CASTRQGNQPQHF. As DNA, the CDR3 is TGTGCCAGCACCCGACAGGGCAATCAGCCCCAGCATTTT.

This chain connects TRBV4-1 to TRBJ2-7, with 11 bases aligning to TRBD2. CDR3 length equals 14 residues. The J segment lost 2 bases and the V segment lost 4 bases, leaving 1 base of the junction unmatched. The germline gives CDR1 MGHRA, CDR2 YSYEKL. This CDR3 reads CASSLTSGTYEQYF. For the CDR3, the DNA is TGCGCCAGCAGCCTGACTAGCGGGACCTACGAGCAGTACTTC.

This clone was counted only a few times. The rearrangement links TRBV10-3 to TRBJ1-5; weak D call: TRBD1 (5 bases). Between the trimmed V and J ends, which lost 2 bases and 1 base, there was a span of 15 bases. Germline V gene sequence: CDR1 ENHRY, CDR2 SYGVKD. CDR3 length: 17 amino acids. CDR3 DNA sequence: TGTGCCATCAGTGAGGGGATGGGAGGGGAAAGCAATCAGCCCCAGCATTTT. The encoded protein is CAISEGMGGESNQPQHF.

The J gene is TRBJ2-5, the V gene TRBV5-1; D is possibly TRBD2 (6 bases). The CDR3 is 16 amino acids. The germline V gene encodes CDR1 SGHRS and CDR2 YFSETQ. With 3 bases removed from V and 5 bases from J, the gap between germline ends came to 20 bases. CDR3 loop: CASSSKQRVGRETQYF. As DNA, the CDR3 is TGCGCCAGCAGCTCCAAACAGCGGGTCGGCCGTGAGACCCAGTACTTC. Based on the CDR3 plus reference TRBV5-1 and TRBJ2-5, the full variable domain is KAGVTQTPRYLIKTRGQQVTLSCSPISGHRSVSWYQQTPGQGLQFLFEYFSETQRNKGNFPGRFSGRQFSNSRSEMNVSTLELGDSALYLCASSSKQRVGRETQYFGPGTRLLVL.

There are a few counts of this clone. The CDR3 sequence is CASSFFGNEQFF. In DNA form, the CDR3 reads TGTGCCAGCAGTTTCTTCGGCAATGAGCAGTTCTTC. J is TRBJ2-1 and V is TRBV12-3 or TRBV12-4; unclear D gene. This CDR3 region has 12 residues. V lost 3 bases to trimming and J lost 6 bases, with 6 bases between them.

In this sample, this clone turned up once. The chain carries TRBV6-2 or TRBV6-3 and TRBJ2-1; TRBD2 matches 7 bases. This CDR3 is built from 21 residues. Germline V lookup: CDR1 MNHEY, CDR2 SVGEGT. Losses at the gene ends were 0 bases for V and 4 bases for J; bases not matched to a gene: 21. CDR3 sequence reads: CASSYSSLTSVGGLAYNEQFF. In DNA, the CDR3 is TGTGCCAGCAGTTACTCGTCATTGACGTCGGTGGGGGGGTTAGCGTACAATGAGCAGTTCTTC.

This chain uses TRBV27 with TRBJ2-3; TRBD2 aligns across 12 bases. Germline V lookup: CDR1 MNHEY, CDR2 SMNVEV (reference sequence). The ends lost 6 bases at V and 4 bases at J; junction bases unmatched: 14. CDR3 length: 18 amino acids. The CDR3 sequence is CASSRNNPSGGAPDTQYF. In nucleotides, the CDR3 is TGTGCCAGCAGCCGTAATAATCCTAGCGGGGGGGCCCCAGATACGCAGTATTTT.

The V gene is TRBV2, the J gene TRBJ1-4, with 9 bases matching TRBD1. V shed 4 bases and J 8 bases; nucleotides not matched to a gene: 8. The CDR3 is 15 amino acids. Germline V gives CDR1 SNHLY, CDR2 FYNNEI. The CDR3 here is CASSGLQGAGEKLFF. In DNA, the CDR3 is TGTGCCAGCAGTGGCCTACAGGGGGCCGGGGAAAAACTGTTTTTT.